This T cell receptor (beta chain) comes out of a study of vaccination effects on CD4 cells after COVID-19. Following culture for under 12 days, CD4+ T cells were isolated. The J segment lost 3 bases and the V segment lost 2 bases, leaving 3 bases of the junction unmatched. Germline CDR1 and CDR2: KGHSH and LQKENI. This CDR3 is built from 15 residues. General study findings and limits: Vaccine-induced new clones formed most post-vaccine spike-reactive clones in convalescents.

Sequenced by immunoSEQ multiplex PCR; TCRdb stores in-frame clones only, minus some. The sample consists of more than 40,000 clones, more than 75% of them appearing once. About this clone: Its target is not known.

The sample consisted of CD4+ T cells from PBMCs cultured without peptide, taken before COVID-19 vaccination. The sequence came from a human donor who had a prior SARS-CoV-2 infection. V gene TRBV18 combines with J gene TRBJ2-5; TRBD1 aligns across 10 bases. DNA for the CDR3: TGTGCCAGCTCACCAGACGGGACAGGGGAAGAGACCCAGTACTTC. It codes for CASSPDGTGEETQYF. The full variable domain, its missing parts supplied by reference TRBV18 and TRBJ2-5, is NAGVMQNPRHLVRRRGQEARLRCSPMKGHSHVYWYRQLPEEGLKFMVYLQKENIIDESGMPKERFSAEFPKEGPSILRIQQVVRGDSAAYFCASSPDGTGEETQYFGPGTRLLVL.